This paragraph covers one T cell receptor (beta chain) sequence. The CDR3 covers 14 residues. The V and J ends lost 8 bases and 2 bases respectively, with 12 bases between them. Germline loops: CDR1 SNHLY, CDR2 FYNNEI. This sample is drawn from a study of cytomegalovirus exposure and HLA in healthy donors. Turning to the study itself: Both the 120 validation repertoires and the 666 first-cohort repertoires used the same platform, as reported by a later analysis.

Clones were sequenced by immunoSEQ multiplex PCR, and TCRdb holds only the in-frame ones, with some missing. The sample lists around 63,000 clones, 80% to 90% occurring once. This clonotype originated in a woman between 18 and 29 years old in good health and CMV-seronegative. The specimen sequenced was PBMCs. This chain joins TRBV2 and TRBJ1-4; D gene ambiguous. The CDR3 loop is CASVLRETNEKLFF. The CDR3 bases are TGTGCCAGCGTTTTACGGGAGACTAATGAAAAACTGTTTTTT.